Presented here are 10 T cell receptor beta chains from one specimen sequenced in a study of cytomegalovirus exposure and HLA in healthy donors. The PCR used 60 Vbeta and 13 Jbeta primers. Method: immunoSEQ multiplex PCR; TCRdb's copy keeps in-frame clones and lacks some. The sample yields about 210,000 clones, 83% seen once. Sequenced sample: PBMCs. Every receptor here comes from a man in his forties in good health and CMV-seropositive.

The chain combines TRBV11-2 with TRBJ2-1; 8 bases are shared with TRBD2. CDR3 length: 14 amino acids. Germline V CDR1 and CDR2: SGHAT, FQNNGV. V dropped 8 bases and J dropped 6; count of bases not matched to a gene: 9. This CDR3 is CASGQPGGPNEQFF. DNA for the CDR3: TGTGCCAGCGGCCAACCGGGAGGGCCCAATGAGCAGTTCTTC.

The genes are TRBV20-1 and TRBJ2-5; D remains unclear. This CDR3 has 10 residues. Deletions cut 3 bases from V and 5 bases from J, with 4 bases between. Germline V gene data show CDR1 as DFQATT and CDR2 as SNEGSKA (reference sequence). CDR3 DNA sequence: TGCAGTGCTAGTGAGGAGACCCAGTACTTC. Translating it yields CSASEETQYF.

This rearrangement joins TRBV28 to TRBJ2-7; D uncertain. Germline loops: CDR1 MDHEN, CDR2 SYDVKM. Trimming took 5 bases from V and 3 from J, leaving 8 bases between them. The CDR3 runs 12 residues. Here the CDR3 DNA reads TGTGCCAGCAGTGAGAGTTTCTACGAGCAGTACTTC. Amino acids: CASSESFYEQYF. Full variable domain (outside the CDR3, taken from reference TRBV28 and TRBJ2-7): DVKVTQSSRYLVKRTGEKVFLECVQDMDHENMFWYRQDPGLGLRLIYFSYDVKMKEKGDIPEGYSVSREKKERFSLILESASTNQTSMYLCASSESFYEQYFGPGTRLTVT.

The chain uses TRBV4-2 and TRBJ2-1; 8 nucleotides line up with TRBD2. Germline V gene data show CDR1 as LGHNA and CDR2 as YNFKEQ. The CDR3 is 15 amino acids. J gave up 5 bases and V 5 bases, and 8 bases lay outside the gene matches. CDR3: CASSTEAGENNEQFF. CDR3 coding DNA: TGTGCCAGCAGCACCGAAGCGGGGGAAAACAATGAGCAGTTCTTC.

The rearrangement uses TRBV5-1 and TRBJ1-2; no firm D call. V was shortened by 4 bases and J by 0 bases, with 13 bases between the two germline ends. Germline-derived CDR1 and CDR2 are SGHRS and YFSETQ. The CDR3 sequence is 15 residues long. The CDR3 region is CASSPQSFTNYGYTF. In DNA, the CDR3 is TGCGCCAGCAGCCCGCAGTCTTTCACTAACTATGGCTACACCTTC.

With respect to this clone: The sample holds other DNA sequences that translate to the same CDR3. The chain joins TRBV27 to TRBJ2-3, with D uncertain. Germline V gene data show CDR1 as MNHEY and CDR2 as SMNVEV (reference sequence). This CDR3 contains 16 residues. The V and J ends lost 6 bases and 0 bases respectively, with 16 bases between them. The CDR3 sequence: CASSLLLGDSTDTQYF. In DNA form, the CDR3 reads TGTGCCAGCAGCCTACTCTTAGGAGATAGCACAGATACGCAGTATTTT.

In its sample, this clone was seen once. This rearrangement joins TRBV29-1 to TRBJ2-7; TRBD1 might be the D (5 bases). The V gene's germline CDR1 is SQVTM and CDR2 ANQGSEA. The CDR3 loop spans 13 amino acids. Trimming took off 4 bases at V and 2 bases at J, with 12 bases between the two ends. CDR3 residues: CSVVGARAYEQYF. CDR3 DNA: TGCAGCGTTGTTGGGGCTCGGGCCTACGAGCAGTACTTC.

The genes are TRBV6-6 and TRBJ1-1; the match to TRBD1 covers 7 bases. With V trimmed by 5 bases and J by 0 bases, 3 bases remained unmatched. The length of the CDR3 is 14 residues. The germline V gene encodes CDR1 MNHNY and CDR2 SVGAGI (reference sequence). The CDR3: CASSKTGLNTEAFF. CDR3 sequence (DNA): TGTGCCAGCAGTAAGACAGGGCTGAACACTGAAGCTTTCTTT.

The chain links TRBV7-9 to TRBJ2-3, with a possible D match to TRBD2 (7 bases). With 1 base removed from V and 4 bases from J, the gap between germline ends came to 9 bases. Germline V gene lookup returns CDR1 SEHNR and CDR2 FQNEAQ (reference sequence). This CDR3 region has 14 residues. The CDR3 loop is CASSLGGGADTQYF. In DNA form, the CDR3 reads TGTGCCAGCAGCTTAGGAGGGGGGGCAGATACGCAGTATTTT.

The V call is TRBV7-8, the J call TRBJ1-1; possible D gene TRBD1, 5 bases. The ends were cut back, 3 bases at V and 0 bases at J, with 14 bases in the middle. This CDR3 spans 16 amino acids. Germline V gene sequence: CDR1 SGHVS, CDR2 FQNEAQ. Here the CDR3 reads CASSFIDSALNTEAFF. CDR3 DNA: TGTGCCAGCAGCTTTATCGACAGCGCTTTGAACACTGAAGCTTTCTTT.